This record looks at one TCR beta chain sequence and its context. The data originate from a study of blood T cell repertoires in COVID-19. About the study: Sites across the United States, Italy and Spain contributed samples from acute and convalescent COVID-19. From T cells, B-cell-depleted T cells, or PBMCs came the material, which was cDNA or gDNA.

Source study methods: Amplification of reference gene primers provided the estimated nucleated cell counts. Method: immunoSEQ multiplex PCR; TCRdb's copy keeps in-frame clones and lacks some. The V and J calls and clone size are taken from that table; D and trimming were inferred from the DNA. The sample contains over 45,000 clones, approximately 81% of which appear only once. This CDR3 comprises 15 residues. CDR1 is SGHVS and CDR2 is FQNEAQ in the germline V gene. V was pared by 1 base and J by 13 bases, with 12 bases of the junction left unmatched. The origin of this receptor is a woman of 80 years or more with active or convalescent COVID-19. The sequenced sample consisted of peripheral blood. The J gene is TRBJ1-4, the V gene TRBV7-8; 7 bases map to TRBD1. CDR3 sequence (DNA): TGTGCCAGCAGCTTAGGTCGACAGGGTATTAGCCGACTGTTTTTT. Protein product: CASSLGRQGISRLFF.